This T cell receptor beta chain appears in the sequencing data of a study of T cell changes during pregnancy in multiple sclerosis. The V and J ends lost 3 bases and 1 base respectively, with 10 bases between them. This CDR3 comprises 14 residues. Germline V gene lookup returns CDR1 LGHNT and CDR2 FRNRAP. The assay was immunoSEQ multiplex PCR, and TCRdb's table has in-frame clones only and misses some. The repertoire has approximately 50,000 clones, 90% to 95% of them found once; the top ten carry 0.39%. This clone was observed a single time. Material: CD4+ T cells from peripheral blood mononuclear cells, obtained after pregnancy. The genes are TRBV12-5 and TRBJ2-7; perhaps TRBD2 as D (5 bases). This TCR derives from a female donor with multiple sclerosis, enrolled in a pregnancy study. CDR3 bases: TGTGCTAGTGGTTTTAGCGACTCATCCTACGAGCAGTACTTC. Translating gives CASGFSDSSYEQYF. The complete variable domain, with remaining parts taken from reference TRBV12-5 and TRBJ2-7, reads DARVTQTPRHKVTEMGQEVTMRCQPILGHNTVFWYRQTMMQGLELLAYFRNRAPLDDSGMPKDRFSAEMPDATLATLKIQPSEPRDSAVYFCASGFSDSSYEQYFGPGTRLTVT.